This is a list of T cell receptor beta chains from one sample in a study of blood T cell repertoires in COVID-19. Using immunoSEQ multiplex PCR, the repertoire was profiled, and TCRdb retains in-frame clones only, with some absent. Of 130,000 or so clones in the sample, 84% were seen once. Sequenced sample: peripheral blood. Receptors were obtained from a woman aged 55-75 years with acute or convalescent COVID-19. The CDR3 runs from the conserved cysteine through the conserved F or W. D genes are given only for firm matches. Clone size is given for some rows only: seen once, a few or many times, or a class if the clone is expanded.

V gene,D gene,J gene,clone size,CDR3 DNA,CDR3 protein
TRBV7-2,-,TRBJ1-2,-,TGTGCCAGCACGTCGCAGCGTGAAGGTTGGGGCTACACCTTC,CASTSQREGWGYTF
TRBV5-1,-,TRBJ1-6,-,TGCGCCAGCAGCTTAGAAATGAGGAATTCACCCCTCCACTTT,CASSLEMRNSPLHF
TRBV6-1,-,TRBJ2-7,-,TGTGCCAGCAGTGACGGGACATCTGACTACGAGCAGTACTTC,CASSDGTSDYEQYF
TRBV7-9,TRBD1,TRBJ1-2,-,TGTGCCAGCAGCTTATTCCTGTCCCGGGACAGGGTACATGGCTACACCTTC,CASSLFLSRDRVHGYTF
TRBV2,TRBD1,TRBJ1-6,once,TGTGCCAGCAGCGTACAGGGGGCGCAGAATAATTCACCCCTCCACTTT,CASSVQGAQNNSPLHF
TRBV6-4,-,TRBJ2-3,few,TGTGCCAGCAGTGACGGGGTAGCGAGCACAGATACGCAGTATTTT,CASSDGVASTDTQYF
TRBV11-3,TRBD1,TRBJ2-1,-,TGTGCCAGCAGCTTGGGGACAGGGGTCGGGTATGAGCAGTTCTTC,CASSLGTGVGYEQFF
TRBV29-1,-,TRBJ1-2,few,TGCAGCGTTGAGCCCCGGCTGCAGGGCTATGGCTACACCTTC,CSVEPRLQGYGYTF
TRBV7-3,-,TRBJ2-1,-,TGTGCCAGCAGCGCAACCCCATCGAGCTACTATGAGCAGTTCTTC,CASSATPSSYYEQFF
TRBV11-2,-,TRBJ1-3,few,TGTGCCAGCAGCTTTAGCGGACCCGGAAACACCATATATTTT,CASSFSGPGNTIYF
TRBV3-1/TRBV3-2,-,TRBJ1-3,-,TGTGCCAGCAGCCAAGATGAGAGAAACACCATATATTTT,CASSQDERNTIYF
TRBV19,TRBD1,TRBJ2-2,-,TGTGCCAGTAGTTTCCGACAGGGAGTGACCGGGGAGCTGTTTTTT,CASSFRQGVTGELFF
TRBV7-8,TRBD1,TRBJ1-2,-,TGTGCCAGCAGCCTGTACGACAGGGGGAGCCCTGGCTACACCTTC,CASSLYDRGSPGYTF
TRBV2,TRBD1,TRBJ1-2,-,TGTGCCAGCAGTGCAGGCTACACCAGGGGGCGAGAAGGCTACACCTTC,CASSAGYTRGREGYTF
TRBV9,-,TRBJ1-5,-,TGTGCCAGCAGCGAAGGACATGTTACCAATCAGCCCCAGCATTTT,CASSEGHVTNQPQHF
TRBV7-6,-,TRBJ1-2,-,TGTGCCAGCAGCTATACTACAGGGTTGATCGATGGCTACACCTTC,CASSYTTGLIDGYTF
TRBV12-3/TRBV12-4,-,TRBJ2-7,-,TGTGCCAGCAGGAAACAGGGTACCTACGAGCAGTACTTC,CASRKQGTYEQYF
TRBV25-1,-,TRBJ1-6,few,TGTGCCAGCAGTGAATATAAAGGGGATAATTCACCCCTCCACTTT,CASSEYKGDNSPLHF
TRBV19,-,TRBJ1-2,-,TGTGCCAGTAGCCGGTCGGGTGGCTACACCTTC,CASSRSGGYTF
TRBV14,-,TRBJ1-4,-,TGTGCCAGCCCTCTATCAGGGGAAAAACTGTTTTTT,CASPLSGEKLFF
TRBV2,-,TRBJ1-2,few,TGTGCCAGCAGTCCTGACAGTTATGGCTACACCTTC,CASSPDSYGYTF
TRBV29-1,TRBD1,TRBJ1-2,-,TGCAGCGTTGAGGGGACAGTACTCAACAACTATGGCTACACCTTC,CSVEGTVLNNYGYTF
TRBV11-2,-,TRBJ1-2,-,TGTGCCAGCAGCTCAAGTCCCACCGGGACACCGTATGGCTACACCTTC,CASSSSPTGTPYGYTF
TRBV27,-,TRBJ1-1,-,TGTGCCAGCAGTACGACCAGGGCGCCGGGGAACACTGAAGCTTTCTTT,CASSTTRAPGNTEAFF